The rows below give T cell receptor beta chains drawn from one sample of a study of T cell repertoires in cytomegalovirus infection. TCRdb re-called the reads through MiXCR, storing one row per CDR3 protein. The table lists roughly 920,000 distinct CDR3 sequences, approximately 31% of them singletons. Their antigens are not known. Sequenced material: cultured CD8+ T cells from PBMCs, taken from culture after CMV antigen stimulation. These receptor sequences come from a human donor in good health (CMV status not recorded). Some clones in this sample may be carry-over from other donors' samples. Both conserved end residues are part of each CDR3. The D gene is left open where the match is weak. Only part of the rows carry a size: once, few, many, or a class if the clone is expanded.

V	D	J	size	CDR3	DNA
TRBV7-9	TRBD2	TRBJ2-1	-	CASSFGLAGGFYNEQFF	TGTGCCAGCAGCTTCGGGCTAGCGGGGGGATTCTACAATGAGCAGTTCTTC
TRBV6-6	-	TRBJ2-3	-	CAADPGDSTDTQYF	TGTGCCGCCGACCCGGGAGATAGCACAGATACGCAGTATTTT
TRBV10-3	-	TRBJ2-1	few	CAIRVDRGNEQFF	TGTGCCATCAGGGTGGACAGAGGCAATGAGCAGTTCTTC
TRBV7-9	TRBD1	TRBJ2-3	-	CASSPGQARTDTQYF	TGTGCCAGCAGCCCTGGACAGGCCCGCACAGATACGCAGTATTTT
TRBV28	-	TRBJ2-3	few	CASKWDGPDTQYF	TGTGCCAGCAAGTGGGACGGTCCGGATACGCAGTATTTT
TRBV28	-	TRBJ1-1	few	CASSNEGDMNTEAFF	TGTGCCAGCAGCAACGAGGGGGACATGAACACTGAAGCTTTCTTT
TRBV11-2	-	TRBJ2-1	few	CASSFESYLNEQFF	TGTGCCAGCAGCTTCGAATCATACCTCAATGAGCAGTTCTTC
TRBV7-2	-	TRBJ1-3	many	CASSLFSQEPFSGNTIYF	TGTGCCAGCAGCTTGTTCAGTCAGGAACCGTTCTCTGGAAACACCATATATTTT
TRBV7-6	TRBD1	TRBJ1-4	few	CASIKTGAEATNEKLFF	TGTGCCAGCATCAAGACAGGGGCAGAGGCAACTAATGAAAAACTGTTTTTT
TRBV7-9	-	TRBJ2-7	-	CASSLFSGGSYEQYF	TGTGCCAGCAGCTTGTTCTCAGGAGGCTCATACGAGCAGTACTTC
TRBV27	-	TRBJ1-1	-	CASNPLGRPEAFF	TGTGCCAGCAACCCTCTTGGACGTCCTGAAGCTTTCTTT
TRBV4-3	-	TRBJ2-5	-	CASSQAWGTSETQYF	TGCGCCAGCAGCCAAGCTTGGGGGACGTCTGAGACCCAGTACTTC
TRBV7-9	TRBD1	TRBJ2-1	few	CASSSRDRALNEQFF	TGTGCCAGCAGCTCCCGGGACAGGGCACTTAATGAGCAGTTCTTC
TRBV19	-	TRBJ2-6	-	CATQEVSSGANVLTF	TGTGCCACCCAAGAGGTTTCCTCTGGGGCCAACGTCCTGACTTTC
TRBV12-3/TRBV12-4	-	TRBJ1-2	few	CASLGQGPYGYTF	TGTGCCAGCCTAGGTCAGGGTCCGTATGGCTACACCTTC
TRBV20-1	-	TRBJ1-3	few	CSAREQGGNTIYF	TGCAGTGCTAGAGAGCAGGGCGGAAACACCATATATTTT
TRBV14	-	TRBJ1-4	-	CASSQAMGPINEKLFF	TGTGCCAGCAGCCAAGCGATGGGACCTATTAATGAAAAACTGTTTTTT
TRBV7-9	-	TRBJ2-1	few	CASSLDVGATNEQFF	TGTGCCAGCAGCTTAGACGTGGGGGCGACGAATGAGCAGTTCTTC
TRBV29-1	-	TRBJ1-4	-	CSVEGRGDEKLFF	TGCAGCGTTGAGGGCAGGGGTGATGAAAAACTGTTTTTT
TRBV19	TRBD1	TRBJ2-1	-	CASSQQGPRYINEQFF	TGTGCCAGTAGTCAACAGGGGCCCCGATATATCAATGAGCAGTTCTTC
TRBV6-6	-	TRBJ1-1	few	CASSYSVVNTEAFF	TGTGCCAGCAGTTACTCTGTTGTGAACACTGAAGCTTTCTTT
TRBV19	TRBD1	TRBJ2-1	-	CASRFTGTVDEQFF	TGTGCCAGCCGATTTACCGGGACAGTGGATGAGCAGTTCTTC
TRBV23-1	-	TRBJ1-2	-	CASVNWDYGYTF	TGCGCCAGCGTCAACTGGGATTATGGCTACACCTTC
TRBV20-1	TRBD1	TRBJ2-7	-	CSAVRQGISYEQYF	TGCAGTGCTGTGCGACAGGGGATCTCCTACGAGCAGTACTTC
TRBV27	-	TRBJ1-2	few	CASRSSSGGDYGYTF	TGTGCCAGCAGGAGTTCTTCTGGGGGCGACTATGGCTACACCTTC
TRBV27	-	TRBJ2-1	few	CASSGTPGWDEQFF	TGTGCCAGCAGTGGGACCCCGGGGTGGGATGAGCAGTTCTTC